This T cell receptor beta chain was captured by sequencing in a study of monozygotic twins with inflammatory bowel disease (dated by TCRdb to 2018 to 2020). With regard to the full study: The complete study included 28 monozygotic twin pairs: 19 IBD-discordant Danish pairs and nine German pairs, of which four were IBD-concordant and five were IBD-discordant. Within discordant pairs, disease-associated traits were sought mainly by comparing IBD patients with their genetically identical healthy co-twins. Each individual had, on average, about 151 000 unique TCRalpha sequences and 181 000 unique TCRbeta sequences available for analysis. Findings and caveats that apply to the study as a whole: IBD patients had lower TCRbeta repertoire diversity, measured by the inverse Simpson index, than their healthy co-twins. No single strong signal or clonotype linked to IBD turned up in the results, so the idea that one exists was not supported. Differing immunosuppressive treatments among patients may have added background noise and inter-individual variability to the repertoires. No difference in repertoire similarity was observed between concordant and discordant twins, possibly owing to limited statistical power. Compared with healthy twins, IBD patients shared fewer clonotypes with other individuals, and the difference was most pronounced in patients with signs of disease activity. Different T cell subtypes could not be distinguished in the analysis.

CDR1 and CDR2 are drawn from the germline V gene: SQVTM, ANQGSEA. The CDR3 spans 14 residues, from the cysteine through the phenylalanine. The nucleotide record is missing. From each donor, an approximately 2.5 ml peripheral blood sample was drawn into PAXgene tubes and stored at -80 degrees C. Without T cell sorting, total RNA was isolated from whole blood using the PAXgene blood miRNA kit on an automated QIAcube. Peripheral blood from monozygotic twin pairs who were concordant or discordant for inflammatory bowel disease underwent deep TCRalpha and TCRbeta repertoire profiling using unique molecular barcoding. Smoking habits were recorded for all twin pairs, and individuals were classified as current, former or never smokers. Comment on this clonotype: No cognate antigen has been identified for it.

Preparation of the library involved 5' RACE. Each TCR library was prepared from around 3.5 ug of total RNA. For each sample, cDNA synthesis was carried out in eight separate reactions using SMARTScribe reverse transcriptase. During cDNA synthesis, template switching was used to introduce unique molecular identifiers that contained a 6-nucleotide sample barcode. TCRalpha and TCRbeta cDNA was amplified in two nested PCRs of 16 and 9 cycles, and bead purification was carried out after each PCR. Before amplification, cDNA was treated with uracil DNA-glycosylase and purified using the QIAquick PCR purification kit. The second PCR was the step at which Illumina TruSeq-compatible adapters and sample-specific barcodes were added. Library quality and concentration were assessed using TapeStation and Qubit, and 4.5 to 5.5 ng of each library was pooled. The pooled libraries were sequenced with 2 x 100 bp reads and custom sequencing primers on an Illumina HiSeq2500 single-index Rapid Run. Per the authors' processing: MiGEC version 1.2.6 was used for UMI-based consensus assembly, which corrected PCR and sequencing errors. MiXCR version 2.1.1 handled V(D)J alignment, clonotype assembly and CDR3 extraction. To normalise gene usage, clonotype sharing and MAIT/NKT TCR abundance, the top 1000, 10 000 and 20 000 clonotypes in each sample were analysed. After downsampling to 27 000 UMIs, diversity was calculated as the inverse Simpson index using the vegan R package. Paired Mann-Whitney U tests were applied to discordant twin pairs, and Benjamini-Hochberg correction was used for multiple testing. Reprocessed by TCRdb, the reads give a single entry per CDR3 protein sequence, without DNA. The authors' filters were not applied to this entry. This sample's listing comprises fewer than 550,000 distinct CDR3 sequences. 2% to 3% of the sample belongs to the ten largest clones.

This TCR was recovered from a human donor with ulcerative colitis or Crohn's disease, or a healthy co-twin of an affected twin (not recorded which). The chain was built from TRBV29-1 and TRBJ1-2; TCRdb's D call, TRBD1, is unchecked because there is no DNA. The sequenced sample was blood. The CDR3 has the sequence CSVDAQGGTMGYTF.